A single sample is the source of the 20 T cell receptor beta chains below, sequenced in a study of TIL therapy for anti-PD-1-resistant metastatic lung cancer. The immunoSEQ assay was v3. TCRdb's copy holds only in-frame clones and misses some; the assay was immunoSEQ multiplex PCR. The sample lists approximately 24,000 clones; roughly 72% were seen once. This sample's time point: pre-treatment sample, taken before nivolumab and TIL therapy. The tumor samples were excised metastases, mostly pleural nodules or supraclavicular lymph nodes. The sequenced sample was tumor tissue, obtained at baseline. Receptor source: a person aged 25 to 85 with non-small cell lung cancer.

V and J are TRBV5-1 and TRBJ2-7; no definite D call. Germline lookup yields CDR1 SGHRS and CDR2 YFSETQ. Trimming took off 1 base at V and 0 bases at J, with 11 bases between the two ends. The CDR3 is 15 residues long. The CDR3 loop reads CASSLSSGSSYEQYF. The CDR3 DNA reads TGCGCCAGCAGCTTGTCATCTGGCAGCTCCTACGAGCAGTACTTC.

The gene calls are TRBV9 and TRBJ2-5, with D tentatively TRBD2 (5 bases). Germline V gives CDR1 SGDLS, CDR2 YYNGEE. This CDR3 spans 16 amino acids. V was clipped by 0 bases and J by 2 bases, with 14 bases between them. Written as DNA, the CDR3 is TGTGCCAGCAGCGTAGAGGGCGGGCGACCACAAGAGACCCAGTACTTC. Translating gives CASSVEGGRPQETQYF.

V is TRBV4-2 and J is TRBJ2-7, with a weak D call TRBD2 (7 bases). Germline CDR1 is LGHNA and CDR2 is YNFKEQ. There are 15 residues in the CDR3. V lost 3 bases, J lost 2 bases, and 14 bases lay in between. The CDR3 sequence is CASSQSAGDTYEQYF. The CDR3 region has the DNA TGTGCCAGCAGCCAGTCTGCGGGGGACACCTACGAGCAGTACTTC.

The rearrangement joins TRBV10-2 to TRBJ2-7, with unresolved D. The CDR3 has 12 residues. CDR1 and CDR2 from the germline V gene are WSHSY and SAAADI. The V and J ends lost 2 bases and 2 bases respectively, with 4 bases between them. DNA of the CDR3: TGCGCCAGCAGTGAGAGCGCCTACGAGCAGTACTTC. This codes for CASSESAYEQYF.

The J gene is TRBJ2-7, the V gene TRBV13; 8 bases align to TRBD1. Germline lookup yields CDR1 PRHDT and CDR2 FYEKMQ (reference sequence). V shed 3 bases, J shed 4 bases, and the junction held 11 bases outside the gene matches. The CDR3 spans 16 residues. CDR3 sequence: CASSFMGQARGYEQYF. CDR3 coding DNA: TGTGCCAGCAGCTTCATGGGACAGGCAAGGGGGTACGAGCAGTACTTC. The whole variable domain, filled in from reference TRBV13 and TRBJ2-7, reads AAGVIQSPRHLIKEKRETATLKCYPIPRHDTVYWYQQGPGQDPQFLISFYEKMQSDKGSIPDRFSAQQFSDYHSELNMSSLELGDSALYFCASSFMGQARGYEQYFGPGTRLTVT.

J is TRBJ1-2 and V is TRBV2, with D unresolved. CDR3 length: 14 amino acids. Trimming removed 0 bases at V and 8 bases at J, with 13 bases between. Germline CDR1 SNHLY, CDR2 FYNNEI. This chain's CDR3 is CASSEAIRGRGYTF. CDR3 nucleotide sequence: TGTGCCAGCAGTGAAGCGATCCGGGGAAGGGGCTACACCTTC.

The CDR3 is CASSRNGQQETQYF. The CDR3 DNA is TGTGCCAGCAGCCGGAACGGACAGCAAGAGACCCAGTACTTC. This chain links TRBV7-9 with TRBJ2-5, with D possibly TRBD1 on 6 matching bases. This CDR3 has 14 residues. Germline V gene sequence: CDR1 SEHNR, CDR2 FQNEAQ (reference sequence). The V and J ends lost 5 bases and 2 bases respectively, with 12 bases between them.

The table lists this clone with a few counts. The chain links TRBV9 to TRBJ2-1; 8 bases line up with TRBD1. From germline, CDR1 is SGDLS and CDR2 YYNGEE. Trimming at V came to 0 bases and at J to 6 bases, leaving 5 bases not matched to a gene. The CDR3 extends over 15 amino acids. The CDR3 DNA is TGTGCCAGCAGCGTAGACCCACAGGGGGGCAATGAGCAGTTCTTC. It yields the protein CASSVDPQGGNEQFF.

V gene TRBV9 combines with J gene TRBJ2-7; D is uncertain. V lost 0 bases, J lost 3 bases, and 13 bases lay in between. Germline V gene lookup returns CDR1 SGDLS and CDR2 YYNGEE. The CDR3 is 15 amino acids. Written as DNA, the CDR3 is TGTGCCAGCAGCGTAGATTTAGGTCTTATCTACGAGCAGTACTTC. This gives the protein CASSVDLGLIYEQYF.

The chain recombines TRBV6-5 with TRBJ2-7; 8 positions match TRBD2. This CDR3 region has 16 residues. V lost 2 bases and J lost 2; bases outside the gene matches: 8. Germline V gene lookup returns CDR1 MNHEY and CDR2 SVGAGI. The CDR3 DNA reads TGTGCCAGCAGTTACAGTATGGCGGGGGGAGCCTACGAGCAGTACTTC. Protein: CASSYSMAGGAYEQYF.

V usage is TRBV5-4 and J usage is TRBJ1-1; D call uncertain. CDR1 and CDR2 from the germline V gene are SGHNT and YYREEE (reference sequence). V was pared by 2 bases and J by 9 bases, with 20 bases between. This CDR3 contains 15 residues. CDR3 coding DNA: TGTGCCAGCAGCTTCTTCACCGGGTACAATGCGCAAGCTTTCTTT. This encodes CASSFFTGYNAQAFF.

In its sample, this clone was seen a few times. The rearrangement links TRBV6-1 to TRBJ1-2; D is perhaps TRBD1 (5 bases). This CDR3 has 15 residues. Germline assignment: CDR1 MNHNS and CDR2 SASEGT. Trimming stripped 6 bases from V and 4 bases from J, with 18 bases between. The CDR3 sequence is CASRYGAGSAYGYTF. Written as DNA, the CDR3 is TGTGCCAGCAGGTATGGTGCAGGGTCCGCCTATGGCTACACCTTC.

The chain joins TRBV2 to TRBJ2-3, with a possible D match to TRBD2 (7 bases). V was trimmed by 8 bases and J by 6 bases, leaving 12 bases between them. The germline CDR1 and CDR2 sequences are SNHLY and FYNNEI. The CDR3 runs 12 residues. The CDR3 sequence: CASEKGGDTQYF. CDR3 sequence (DNA): TGTGCCAGCGAGAAGGGGGGGGATACGCAGTATTTT.

This clone was seen a handful of times. The V gene is TRBV19, the J gene TRBJ1-2; no clear D. Deletions cut 4 bases from V and 0 bases from J, with 9 bases between. The CDR3 is 14 amino acids. Germline V CDR1 and CDR2: LNHDA, SQIVND (reference sequence). The CDR3 DNA reads as TGTGCCAGTAGTAGGAACAGAGCTAACTATGGCTACACCTTC. Encoded protein: CASSRNRANYGYTF.

The chain combines TRBV10-1 with TRBJ2-5; D could derive from TRBD1 or TRBD2 (5 bases each). The germline CDR1 and CDR2 sequences are WNHNN and SYGVQD (reference sequence). Trimming took 6 bases from V and 4 from J, leaving 21 bases between them. The CDR3 consists of 16 residues. CDR3 nucleotide sequence: TGCGCCAGCAGCGACGGGACGGTGGGTCGGGGAGAGACCCAGTACTTC. Protein sequence: CASSDGTVGRGETQYF.

The genes are TRBV15 and TRBJ2-6, with D unresolved. Trimming cost V 0 bases and J 1 base, with 7 bases left between them. The CDR3 loop spans 16 amino acids. The germline V gene has CDR1 LNHNV and CDR2 YYDKDF (reference sequence). This chain's CDR3 is CATSRDYESGANVLTF. The CDR3 DNA reads TGTGCCACCAGCAGAGATTATGAATCTGGGGCCAACGTCCTGACTTTC.

The V call is TRBV5-1, the J call TRBJ2-1, with 8 bases fitting TRBD2. The CDR3 has 14 amino acids. The V gene's germline CDR1 is SGHRS and CDR2 YFSETQ. The V segment lost 4 bases and the J segment 7 bases; nucleotides outside the gene matches: 7. CDR3 in DNA: TGCGCCAGCAGCATAGGGACTAGGAGGAATGAGCAGTTCTTC. Translation: CASSIGTRRNEQFF.

V is TRBV19 and J is TRBJ2-5, with D uncertain. Trimming pared 0 bases from V and 5 bases from J, leaving 13 bases between. The CDR3 extends over 15 amino acids. Germline CDR1 and CDR2: LNHDA and SQIVND (reference sequence). CDR3 protein: CASSIDPRYGETQYF. CDR3 bases: TGTGCCAGTAGTATAGATCCTCGCTACGGGGAGACCCAGTACTTC.

In DNA form, the CDR3 reads TGTGCCAGCAGCCAATTCCTCCGGGAGACCCAGTACTTC. Amino acids: CASSQFLRETQYF. This chain uses TRBV4-2 with TRBJ2-5; D ambiguous. The germline V gene encodes CDR1 LGHNA and CDR2 YNFKEQ. V shed 2 bases and J shed 5 bases, with 9 bases lying between them. CDR3 length: 13 amino acids.

This clone was observed a handful of times. This rearrangement joins TRBV19 to TRBJ2-5, with 13 positions matching TRBD2. Germline values: CDR1 LNHDA, CDR2 SQIVND (reference sequence). Trimming removed 7 bases from V and 5 bases from J; junction bases left unmatched: 4. This CDR3 has 14 residues. The CDR3 DNA reads as TGTGCCAGTACCTTACTAGCGGGGGGGGAGACCCAGTACTTC. Its protein is CASTLLAGGETQYF.